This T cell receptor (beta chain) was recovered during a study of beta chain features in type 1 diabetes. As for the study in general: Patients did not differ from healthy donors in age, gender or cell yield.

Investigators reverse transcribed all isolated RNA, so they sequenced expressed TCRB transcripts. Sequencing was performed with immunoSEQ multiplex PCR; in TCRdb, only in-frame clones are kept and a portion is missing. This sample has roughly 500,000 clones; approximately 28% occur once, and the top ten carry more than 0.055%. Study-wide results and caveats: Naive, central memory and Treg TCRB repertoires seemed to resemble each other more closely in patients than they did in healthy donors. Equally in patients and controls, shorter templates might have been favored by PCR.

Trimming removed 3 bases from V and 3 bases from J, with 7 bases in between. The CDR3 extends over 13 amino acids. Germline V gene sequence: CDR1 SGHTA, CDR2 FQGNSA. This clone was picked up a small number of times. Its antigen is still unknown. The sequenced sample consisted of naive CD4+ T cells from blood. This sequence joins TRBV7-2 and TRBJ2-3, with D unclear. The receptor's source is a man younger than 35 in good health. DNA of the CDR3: TGTGCCAGCAGCTTCGTGCGTACAGATACGCAGTATTTT. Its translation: CASSFVRTDTQYF. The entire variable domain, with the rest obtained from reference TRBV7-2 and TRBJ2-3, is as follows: GAGVSQSPSNKVTEKGKDVELRCDPISGHTALYWYRQSLGQGLEFLIYFQGNSAPDKSGLPSDRFSAERTGGSVSTLTIQRTQQEDSAVYLCASSFVRTDTQYFGPGTRLTVL.